Below, 9 T cell receptor beta chains from the same sample are listed, as sequenced in a study of OX40 agonist ivuxolimab in advanced cancers. Sequencing was performed with immunoSEQ multiplex PCR; in TCRdb, only in-frame clones are kept and a portion is missing. The sample consists of about 73,000 clones, roughly 90% of them appearing once. The input for sequencing was CD4+ or CD8+ T cells sorted from blood, taken in a trial of the OX40 agonist ivuxolimab. The source of these receptors is an adult with an advanced solid tumor such as melanoma, head and neck, liver or kidney cancer.

The genes are TRBV5-1 and TRBJ1-1; no clear D. Germline V gene lookup returns CDR1 SGHRS and CDR2 YFSETQ. V was pared by 2 bases and J by 6 bases, with 20 bases between. This CDR3 comprises 16 residues. CDR3 amino acids: CASSFSGVLGISEAFF. In DNA form, the CDR3 reads TGCGCCAGCAGCTTCTCAGGTGTTTTGGGAATTTCTGAAGCTTTCTTT.

This chain links TRBV7-2 with TRBJ1-1; 11 nucleotides line up with TRBD1. V shed 5 bases, J shed 4 bases, and the junction held 6 bases outside the gene matches. CDR3 length: 15 residues. The V gene's germline CDR1 is SGHTA and CDR2 FQGNSA. The CDR3 is CASSLAGTGGTEAFF. The CDR3 region has the DNA TGTGCCAGCAGCCTTGCCGGGACAGGGGGCACTGAAGCTTTCTTT.

The rearrangement links TRBV5-5 to TRBJ2-7, with TRBD1 matching over 9 bases. The CDR3 runs to 15 residues. Germline V CDR1 and CDR2: SGHKS, YYEKEE (reference sequence). Trimming took 3 bases from V and 0 from J; bases not matched to a gene: 4. CDR3 amino acids: CASSSGTGISYEQYF. The CDR3 DNA reads TGTGCCAGCAGCTCGGGGACAGGGATCTCCTACGAGCAGTACTTC.

Points on this clone: Different DNA sequences within this sample yield the same CDR3. The CDR3 DNA sequence: TGTGCCATCAGAGGACAGGGGAGTACTGAAGCTTTCTTT. Translated, it gives CAIRGQGSTEAFF. The rearrangement links TRBV10-3 to TRBJ1-1; 9 bases fit TRBD1. Germline CDR1 ENHRY, CDR2 SYGVKD. The V and J ends lost 6 bases and 5 bases, in that order; junction bases with no gene match: 4. This CDR3 contains 13 residues.

The chain couples TRBV7-9 to TRBJ1-1, with 11 positions matching TRBD1. Per germline, CDR1 SEHNR and CDR2 FQNEAQ (reference sequence). This CDR3 is 17 amino acids long. The junction had 9 bases not matched to a gene; V was cut back by 1 base and J by 5 bases. The CDR3 DNA is TGTGCCAGCAGCTTAGTCCCCGGGACAGGGGGAATTACTGAAGCTTTCTTT. Encoded protein: CASSLVPGTGGITEAFF. Looking up the rest from reference TRBV7-9 and TRBJ1-1 gives the full variable domain: DTGVSQNPRHKITKRGQNVTFRCDPISEHNRLYWYRQTLGQGPEFLTYFQNEAQLEKSRLLSDRFSAERPKGSFSTLEIQRTEQGDSAMYLCASSLVPGTGGITEAFFGQGTRLTVV.

The V call is TRBV7-3, the J call TRBJ2-1; possible D gene TRBD2, 7 bases. V lost 5 bases and J 2 bases, leaving 16 bases between the germline ends. Germline lookup yields CDR1 SGHTA and CDR2 FQGTGA. This CDR3 spans 16 amino acids. The CDR3 region is CASSIPRGPTYNEQFF. CDR3 nucleotide sequence: TGTGCCAGCAGCATACCGCGGGGGCCAACCTACAATGAGCAGTTCTTC.

This sequence joins TRBV10-2 and TRBJ2-3, with D unresolved. Per germline, CDR1 WSHSY and CDR2 SAAADI. The V gene lost 3 bases and the J gene lost 6 bases, with 4 bases spanning the gap. CDR3 length equals 11 residues. CDR3 DNA: TGCGCCAGCAGTGAAGGGGATACGCAGTATTTT. Translating it yields CASSEGDTQYF.

The V gene is TRBV2, the J gene TRBJ1-1; TRBD1 agrees at 10 bases. CDR3 length: 15 residues. V shed 0 bases and J 7 bases; nucleotides not matched to a gene: 5. In germline, CDR1 is SNHLY, CDR2 FYNNEI. The CDR3 loop is CASSEAWGTGDEAFF. For the CDR3, the DNA is TGTGCCAGCAGTGAAGCGTGGGGGACAGGGGATGAAGCTTTCTTT.

This sequence joins TRBV9 and TRBJ2-7; 9 bases fit TRBD2. CDR1 and CDR2 from the germline V gene are SGDLS and YYNGEE. The V segment lost 0 bases and the J segment 7 bases; nucleotides outside the gene matches: 5. This CDR3 contains 14 residues. This CDR3 reads CASSVGGGAGEQYF. CDR3 in DNA: TGTGCCAGCAGCGTAGGCGGGGGGGCCGGGGAGCAGTACTTC.